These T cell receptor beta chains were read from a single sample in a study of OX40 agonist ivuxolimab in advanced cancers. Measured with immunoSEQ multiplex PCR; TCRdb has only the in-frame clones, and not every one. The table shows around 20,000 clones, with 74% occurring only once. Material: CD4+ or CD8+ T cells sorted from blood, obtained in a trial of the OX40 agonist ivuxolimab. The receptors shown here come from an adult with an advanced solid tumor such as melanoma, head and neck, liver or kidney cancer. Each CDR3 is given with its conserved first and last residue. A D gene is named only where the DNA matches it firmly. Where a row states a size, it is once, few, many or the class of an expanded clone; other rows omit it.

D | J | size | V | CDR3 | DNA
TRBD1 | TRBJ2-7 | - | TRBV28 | CASSFRGLSYEQYF | TGTGCCAGCAGTTTCAGGGGGCTCTCCTACGAGCAGTACTTC
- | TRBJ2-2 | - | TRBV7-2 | CASSRTGGRTGELFF | TGTGCCAGCAGCAGAACGGGCGGCAGGACCGGGGAGCTGTTTTTT
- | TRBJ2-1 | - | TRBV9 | CASSVLAHNNNEQFF | TGTGCCAGCAGCGTACTGGCCCACAATAACAATGAGCAGTTCTTC
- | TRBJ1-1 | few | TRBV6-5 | CASSYSIGGTEAFF | TGTGCCAGCAGTTACTCGATCGGGGGGACTGAAGCTTTCTTT
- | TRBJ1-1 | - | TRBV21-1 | CASSKIGETGGLGAFF | TGTGCCAGCAGCAAAATTGGCGAGACAGGGGGCCTTGGGGCTTTCTTT
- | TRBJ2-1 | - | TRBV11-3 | CASSPASGSYNEQFF | TGTGCCAGCAGCCCGGCTAGTGGATCTTACAATGAGCAGTTCTTC
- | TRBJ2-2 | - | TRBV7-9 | CANHGERGNAGELFF | TGTGCCAACCACGGAGAGAGGGGAAATGCCGGGGAGCTGTTTTTT
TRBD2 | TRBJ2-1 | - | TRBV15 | CATSRRTSGDNEQFF | TGTGCCACCAGCAGAAGGACTAGCGGCGACAATGAGCAGTTCTTC
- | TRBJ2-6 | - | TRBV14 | CASSRDASGANVLTF | TGTGCCAGCAGCCGGGACGCCTCTGGGGCCAACGTCCTGACTTTC
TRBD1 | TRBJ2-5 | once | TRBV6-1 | CASKRDRGLGETQYF | TGTGCCAGCAAGAGGGACAGGGGTTTGGGAGAGACCCAGTACTTC
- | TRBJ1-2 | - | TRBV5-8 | CASSLFGGYTF | TGTGCCAGCAGCTTGTTTGGCGGCTACACCTTC
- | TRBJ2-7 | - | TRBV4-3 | CASSQDWGDSAYEQYF | TGCGCCAGCAGCCAAGATTGGGGGGACTCAGCCTACGAGCAGTACTTC
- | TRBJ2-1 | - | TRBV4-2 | CASSQLANEQFF | TGTGCCAGCAGCCAACTAGCTAATGAGCAGTTCTTC
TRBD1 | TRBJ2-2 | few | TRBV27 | CASSLLGQLNTGELFF | TGTGCCAGCAGTTTATTGGGACAGCTGAACACCGGGGAGCTGTTTTTT
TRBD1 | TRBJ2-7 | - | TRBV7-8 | CASSRPGQGVHEQYF | TGTGCCAGCAGCCGCCCGGGACAGGGGGTGCACGAGCAGTACTTC
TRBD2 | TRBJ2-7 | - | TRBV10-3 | CAISESGEGTYEQYF | TGTGCCATCAGTGAGTCTGGGGAGGGTACCTACGAGCAGTACTTC
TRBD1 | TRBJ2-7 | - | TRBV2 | CASSGQGNHEQYF | TGTGCCAGCAGCGGACAGGGAAACCACGAGCAGTACTTC
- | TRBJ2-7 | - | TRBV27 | CASSLSPGSYEQYF | TGTGCCAGCAGTTTATCCCCAGGGTCCTACGAGCAGTACTTC
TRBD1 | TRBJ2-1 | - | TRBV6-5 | CASSYHRGSNNEQFF | TGTGCCAGCAGTTACCACAGGGGGTCAAACAATGAGCAGTTCTTC
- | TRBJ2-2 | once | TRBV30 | CAWSEGGVTGELFF | TGTGCCTGGAGTGAGGGTGGGGTTACCGGGGAGCTGTTTTTT
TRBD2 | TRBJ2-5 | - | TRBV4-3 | CASSQGLAGFLETQYF | TGCGCCAGCAGCCAGGGACTAGCGGGTTTCTTGGAGACCCAGTACTTC
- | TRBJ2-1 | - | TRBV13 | CASSKLGNSYNEQFF | TGTGCCAGCAGCAAGCTAGGGAACTCCTACAATGAGCAGTTCTTC
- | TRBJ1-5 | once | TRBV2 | CASSGGWQGRNQPQHF | TGTGCCAGCAGTGGAGGGTGGCAGGGGCGAAATCAGCCCCAGCATTTT
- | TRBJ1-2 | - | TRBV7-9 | CASSLEGFNYGYTF | TGTGCCAGCAGCTTAGAGGGTTTTAACTATGGCTACACCTTC
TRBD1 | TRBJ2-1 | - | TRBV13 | CASSSLRGLLDEQFF | TGTGCCAGCAGCTCACTCAGGGGGCTCTTGGATGAGCAGTTCTTC
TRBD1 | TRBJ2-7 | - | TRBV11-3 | CASSLIRCAGGCYEQYF | TGTGCCAGCAGCTTAATTCGCTGCGCAGGGGGCTGCTACGAGCAGTACTTC
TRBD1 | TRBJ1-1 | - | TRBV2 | CASSEERETGGTEAFF | TGTGCCAGCAGTGAAGAAAGGGAAACAGGGGGCACTGAAGCTTTCTTT
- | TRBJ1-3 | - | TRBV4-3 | CASSPDRNSGNTIYF | TGCGCCAGCAGTCCAGACAGGAACTCTGGAAACACCATATATTTT
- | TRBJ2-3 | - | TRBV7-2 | CASSLDPDTQYF | TGTGCCAGCAGCTTAGACCCAGATACGCAGTATTTT
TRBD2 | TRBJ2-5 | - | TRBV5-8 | CASSPLGGSETQYF | TGTGCCAGCAGCCCTTTGGGAGGGTCAGAGACCCAGTACTTC
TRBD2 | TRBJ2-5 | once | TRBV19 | CASSGSGIMVETQYF | TGTGCCAGTAGTGGGAGCGGGATCATGGTGGAGACCCAGTACTTC
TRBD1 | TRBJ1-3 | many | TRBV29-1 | CSVPDRDSGNTIYF | TGCAGCGTTCCCGACAGGGACTCTGGAAACACCATATATTTT
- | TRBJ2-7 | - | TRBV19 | CASSTGVPSYEQYF | TGTGCCAGTAGTACCGGGGTCCCCTCCTACGAGCAGTACTTC
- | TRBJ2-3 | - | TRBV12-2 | CASRFAPGLAGGRADTQYF | TGTGCAAGTCGCTTTGCCCCCGGACTAGCGGGAGGGCGGGCAGATACGCAGTATTTT
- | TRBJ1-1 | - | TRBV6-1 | CASSDGGTEAFF | TGTGCCAGCAGTGACGGGGGCACTGAAGCTTTCTTT
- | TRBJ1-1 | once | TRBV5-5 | CASSLEGGPEAFF | TGTGCCAGCAGCTTAGAAGGAGGGCCTGAAGCTTTCTTT
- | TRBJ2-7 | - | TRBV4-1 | CASSQDRGLSDEQYF | TGCGCCAGCAGCCAAGACCGGGGGCTTTCGGACGAGCAGTACTTC
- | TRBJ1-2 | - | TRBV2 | CARKNSNYGYTF | TGTGCCAGGAAGAATTCTAACTATGGCTACACCTTC
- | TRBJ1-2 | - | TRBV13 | CASSLGTDNYGYTF | TGTGCCAGCAGCTTAGGGACAGACAACTATGGCTACACCTTC
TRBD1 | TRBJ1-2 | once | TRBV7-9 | CASSSNRGGDYGYTF | TGTGCCAGCAGCTCAAACAGGGGAGGGGATTATGGCTACACCTTC
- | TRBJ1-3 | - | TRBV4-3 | CASSQDMGAFGNTIYF | TGCGCCAGCAGCCAAGATATGGGGGCCTTCGGAAACACCATATATTTT
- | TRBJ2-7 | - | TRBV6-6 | CASSPSGTVSSYEQYF | TGTGCCAGCAGTCCCTCGGGTACCGTCTCCTCCTACGAGCAGTACTTC
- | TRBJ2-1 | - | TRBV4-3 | CASSQDRGRGNEQFF | TGCGCCAGCAGCCAAGATCGGGGCAGGGGCAATGAGCAGTTCTTC
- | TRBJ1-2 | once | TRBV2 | CASSAGVYGYTF | TGTGCCAGCAGTGCAGGGGTATATGGCTACACCTTC
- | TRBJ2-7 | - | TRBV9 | CASSTRSGYEQYF | TGTGCCAGCAGCACCCGGTCGGGCTACGAGCAGTACTTC
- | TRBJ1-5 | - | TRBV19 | CASRGGDQPQHF | TGTGCCAGTAGGGGAGGGGATCAGCCCCAGCATTTT
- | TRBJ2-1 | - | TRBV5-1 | CASSSSSSYNEQFF | TGCGCCAGCAGCTCGAGCTCATCCTACAATGAGCAGTTCTTC
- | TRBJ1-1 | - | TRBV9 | CASSATSYMNTEAFF | TGTGCCAGCAGCGCGACGAGCTATATGAACACTGAAGCTTTCTTT
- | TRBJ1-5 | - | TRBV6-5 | CASTPGQPGQPQHF | TGTGCCAGCACTCCCGGGCAGCCGGGCCAGCCCCAGCATTTT
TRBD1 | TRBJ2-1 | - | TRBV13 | CASSAWDSNNEQFF | TGTGCCAGCAGCGCCTGGGACAGCAACAATGAGCAGTTCTTC
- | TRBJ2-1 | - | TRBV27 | CASSLFEESYNEQFF | TGTGCCAGCAGTTTATTCGAGGAATCCTACAATGAGCAGTTCTTC
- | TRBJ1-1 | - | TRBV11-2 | CASSFRRTNTEAFF | TGTGCCAGCAGCTTCCGACGGACGAACACTGAAGCTTTCTTT